The T cell receptor beta chain under discussion was sequenced for a study of molecular identifiers for immune sequencing clone quantification. CDR1 and CDR2 from the germline V gene are MNHEY and SMNVEV (reference sequence). This CDR3 is built from 16 residues. V lost 3 bases and J 4 bases, leaving 19 bases between the germline ends. Bulk TCR libraries were made with methods that had been previously described and with listed TCR primers. MiXCR, applied by TCRdb to the PCR reads, yields one record per CDR3 protein. The sample has over 85,000 distinct CDR3 sequences; less than 35% are singletons. This clonotype was seen only a few times. The antigen is unknown. Study observations and caveats: Barcode collisions between identical TCR molecules could shrink estimates of highly expanded clone sizes.

This chain connects TRBV27 to TRBJ2-7; D gene unclear. Sequencing was done on a sample of naive CD8+ T cells from blood, with Jurkat cell RNA spiked in. Noted subset: FACS-sorted CD8+CD4-CCR7+CD45RA+ naive T cells. This clonotype originated in a human donor in good health. Some libraries in this study had Jurkat cell RNA spiked in. CDR3 region: CASSFRAAPSPYEQYF. For the CDR3, the DNA is TGTGCCAGCAGTTTCCGGGCAGCCCCATCCCCTTACGAGCAGTACTTC.